A single sample gave rise to the 24 T cell receptor beta chains below, sequenced in a study of shared clonotypes between healthy human individuals. This table comes from immunoSEQ multiplex PCR, and its TCRdb copy is limited to in-frame clones, with some not included. This table holds 2 million to 2.5 million clones, around 95% found once. Sequenced sample: naive CD4+ T cells sorted from blood. Subset specified: CD45RA+ positively selected. Receptors were obtained from a man between 18 and 29 years old in good health.

Of note for this clone: Other DNA variants within this sample encode the same CDR3. This sequence joins TRBV5-1 and TRBJ2-7; weak D call: TRBD2 (5 bases). CDR1 and CDR2 from the germline V gene are SGHRS and YFSETQ. The CDR3 length is 14 residues. V lost 0 bases, J lost 3 bases, and 10 bases lay in between. The CDR3 DNA follows: TGCGCCAGCAGCTTGGATCCAGGAGGCTACGAGCAGTACTTC. It translates to CASSLDPGGYEQYF.

With respect to this clone: Relative to the germline gene, one junction end is altered; a read error may explain this. The chain is built from TRBV15 and TRBJ1-5, with 8 bases that match TRBD1. CDR1 and CDR2 (germline): LNHNV, YYDKDF (reference sequence). The CDR3 has 14 residues. The CDR3 loop reads CATGRGQDNQPQHF. In DNA form, the CDR3 reads TGTGCCACCGGCAGGGGACAGGACAATCAGCCCCAGCATTTT. The full variable domain, rest sourced from reference TRBV15 and TRBJ1-5, is DAMVIQNPRYQVTQFGKPVTLSCSQTLNHNVMYWYQQKSSQAPKLLFHYYDKDFNNEADTPDNFQSRRPNTSFCFLDIRSPGLGDTAMYLCATGRGQDNQPQHFGDGTRLSIL.

The chain couples TRBV20-1 to TRBJ1-4; D is undetermined. There are 11 residues in the CDR3. V dropped 3 bases and J dropped 6 bases, with 5 bases sitting between them. Germline-derived CDR1 and CDR2 are DFQATT and SNEGSKA (reference sequence). The chain's CDR3 is CSASLDEKLFF. In DNA form, the CDR3 reads TGCAGTGCTAGTTTGGATGAAAAACTGTTTTTT.

This clone was seen only once. The chain carries TRBV6-1 and TRBJ1-1; D gene unclear. V gave up 6 bases and J gave up 3 bases, with 11 bases separating them. This CDR3 is 13 amino acids long. Germline loops: CDR1 MNHNS, CDR2 SASEGT. The CDR3 region has the DNA TGTGCCAGCAGAACAGTTGTGGACACTGAAGCTTTCTTT. It is translated as CASRTVVDTEAFF.

V gene TRBV30 combines with J gene TRBJ1-6, with 11 bases that match TRBD1. Germline-derived CDR1 and CDR2 are GTSNPN and SVGIG (reference sequence). CDR3 size: 16 residues. J gave up 6 bases and V 3 bases, and 7 bases lay outside the gene matches. The DNA of the CDR3 is TGTGCCTGGAGCACTGGGGACAGGGGGTCTAATTCACCCCTCCACTTT. This encodes CAWSTGDRGSNSPLHF.

This rearrangement joins TRBV6-1 to TRBJ2-7; tentative D call: TRBD1 (5 bases). This CDR3 comprises 12 residues. With 5 bases removed from V and 2 bases from J, the gap between germline ends came to 7 bases. Germline V gene sequence: CDR1 MNHNS, CDR2 SASEGT. In DNA form, the CDR3 reads TGTGCCAGCAGTCAGGGTACCTACGAGCAGTACTTC. Its protein is CASSQGTYEQYF.

The chain has TRBV5-1 and TRBJ2-7, with TRBD1 identical over 10 bases. Germline-derived CDR1 and CDR2 are SGHRS and YFSETQ. The CDR3 consists of 14 residues. Germline trimming cut 0 bases from V and 7 bases from J; bases unmatched to any gene: 4. Written as DNA, the CDR3 is TGCGCCAGCAGCTTGGGACAGGGGGCCGAGGAGCAGTACTTC. Translation gives CASSLGQGAEEQYF.

The CDR3 region is CATSDHVDGLGEQYF. The CDR3 nucleotides read TGCGCCACCTCTGATCATGTAGACGGCCTTGGAGAGCAGTACTTC. The chain is built from TRBV5-1 and TRBJ2-7; D gene uncertain. The CDR3 contains 15 residues. The germline V and J ends were trimmed by 9 bases and 7 bases, with 26 bases remaining between them. Germline values: CDR1 SGHRS, CDR2 YFSETQ. The variable domain in full, completed from reference TRBV5-1 and TRBJ2-7, reads KAGVTQTPRYLIKTRGQQVTLSCSPISGHRSVSWYQQTPGQGLQFLFEYFSETQRNKGNFPGRFSGRQFSNSRSEMNVSTLELGDSALYLCATSDHVDGLGEQYFGPGTRLTVT.

The chain joins TRBV9 to TRBJ1-4, with 7 bases fitting TRBD1. Germline CDR1 SGDLS, CDR2 YYNGEE. The CDR3 is made up of 17 amino acids. V dropped 3 bases and J dropped 2; count of bases not matched to a gene: 10. The CDR3 loop reads CASSGQGQAHTNEKLFF. The CDR3, as DNA: TGTGCCAGCAGCGGCCAAGGACAGGCACACACTAATGAAAAACTGTTTTTT.

The V call is TRBV9, the J call TRBJ2-3; tentative D call: TRBD2 (6 bases). The V end was cut by 4 bases, the J end by 4 bases, with 10 bases between. The V gene's germline CDR1 is SGDLS and CDR2 YYNGEE. The CDR3 is 13 amino acids. The CDR3 DNA follows: TGTGCCAGCAGCACGGGACTCCCAGATACGCAGTATTTT. It yields the protein CASSTGLPDTQYF.

The chain recombines TRBV5-1 with TRBJ2-7, with 9 positions matching TRBD1. Germline trimming cut 4 bases from V and 4 bases from J; bases unmatched to any gene: 12. The length of the CDR3 is 16 residues. In germline, CDR1 is SGHRS, CDR2 YFSETQ. The CDR3 DNA reads TGCGCCAGCAGCCGAGCACCGGGACAGGGTTTATACGAGCAGTACTTC. Protein product: CASSRAPGQGLYEQYF.

The chain couples TRBV27 to TRBJ1-3, with unresolved D. The germline gives CDR1 MNHEY, CDR2 SMNVEV (reference sequence). The V and J ends lost 3 bases and 2 bases respectively, with 11 bases between them. The CDR3 consists of 15 residues. This CDR3 reads CASSLSRGTGNTIYF. CDR3 nucleotide sequence: TGTGCCAGCAGTTTGTCCAGAGGCACTGGAAACACCATATATTTT.

The J gene is TRBJ1-2, the V gene TRBV6-5; D remains unclear. Trimming cost V 5 bases and J 5 bases, with 12 bases left between them. There are 13 residues in the CDR3. The germline gives CDR1 MNHEY, CDR2 SVGAGI. CDR3 in DNA: TGTGCCAGCAGTCCCCAACCTGGATATGGCTACACCTTC. It codes for CASSPQPGYGYTF.

This clone showed up just once. The chain employs TRBV4-3 and TRBJ2-5; 10 nucleotides align to TRBD2. Per the germline V gene, CDR1 is LGHNA and CDR2 is YSLEER. The CDR3 runs 17 residues. The trim removed 2 bases at V and 0 bases at J, leaving 6 bases unmatched. The CDR3: CASSQSPTSGNQETQYF. CDR3 nucleotides: TGCGCCAGCAGCCAATCGCCTACTAGCGGGAACCAAGAGACCCAGTACTTC.

The chain recombines TRBV9 with TRBJ1-6; TRBD1 might be the D (5 bases). V was trimmed by 7 bases and J by 10 bases, leaving 24 bases between them. This CDR3 is 16 amino acids long. In germline, CDR1 is SGDLS, CDR2 YYNGEE. The CDR3 region has the DNA TGTGCCAGCGCCGTTAGAGGGGATTCTGCTGGATCACCCCTCCACTTT. Amino acid sequence: CASAVRGDSAGSPLHF.

The V call is TRBV11-2, the J call TRBJ2-1, with D possibly matching TRBD2 (6 bases). The CDR3 is 15 residues long. Germline loops: CDR1 SGHAT, CDR2 FQNNGV. Trimming took off 5 bases at V and 4 bases at J, with 15 bases between the two ends. Written as DNA, the CDR3 is TGTGCCAGCAGCCAAACGGGACTGGAATACAATGAGCAGTTCTTC. It is translated as CASSQTGLEYNEQFF.

V and J are TRBV6-1 and TRBJ1-5; unclear D gene. CDR3 size: 15 residues. CDR1 and CDR2 from the germline V gene are MNHNS and SASEGT. Trimming pared 3 bases from V and 2 bases from J, leaving 11 bases between. CDR3 residues: CASSDGSLGNQPQHF. The DNA for the CDR3 is TGTGCCAGCAGTGACGGGTCGCTGGGCAATCAGCCCCAGCATTTT.

CDR3 in amino acids: CASSVGGPEATQYF. CDR3 nucleotides: TGTGCCAGCAGCGTAGGGGGGCCCGAAGCGACCCAGTACTTC. The chain joins TRBV9 to TRBJ2-5, with a tentative D call TRBD1 (6 bases). The CDR3 is made up of 14 amino acids. Between the trimmed V and J ends, which lost 0 bases and 7 bases, there was a span of 13 bases. Germline V gives CDR1 SGDLS, CDR2 YYNGEE.

The gene calls are TRBV5-1 and TRBJ2-3; a weak D match, TRBD1 (5 bases). Per the germline V gene, CDR1 is SGHRS and CDR2 is YFSETQ. The V and J ends lost 4 bases and 0 bases respectively, with 15 bases between them. The CDR3 contains 16 residues. The CDR3 loop is CASSIQGFGSTDTQYF. CDR3 nucleotides: TGCGCCAGCAGCATTCAGGGTTTCGGGAGCACAGATACGCAGTATTTT. Drawing the rest from reference TRBV5-1 and TRBJ2-3, the complete variable domain is KAGVTQTPRYLIKTRGQQVTLSCSPISGHRSVSWYQQTPGQGLQFLFEYFSETQRNKGNFPGRFSGRQFSNSRSEMNVSTLELGDSALYLCASSIQGFGSTDTQYFGPGTRLTVL.

This chain joins TRBV27 and TRBJ1-4; tentatively, D is TRBD1 (5 bases). V lost 2 bases and J 8 bases, leaving 9 bases between the germline ends. CDR1 and CDR2 from the germline V gene are MNHEY and SMNVEV (reference sequence). The CDR3 runs to 13 residues. In nucleotides, the CDR3 is TGTGCCAGCAGTTTAACAGGTAGCGAAAAACTGTTTTTT. The encoded protein is CASSLTGSEKLFF.

This clone showed up just once. The chain couples TRBV7-9 to TRBJ2-4; D is unresolved. The germline V gene has CDR1 SEHNR and CDR2 FQNEAQ (reference sequence). The CDR3 contains 14 residues. V dropped 3 bases and J dropped 7 bases, with 13 bases sitting between them. The CDR3: CASSLQSPKNIQYF. As DNA, the CDR3 is TGTGCCAGCAGCTTGCAGTCCCCGAAGAACATTCAGTACTTC.

Points on this clone: This sample also contains other DNA sequences that code for the same CDR3. V and J are TRBV18 and TRBJ1-1; D is perhaps TRBD1 (6 bases). This CDR3 has 13 amino acids. V was clipped by 6 bases and J by 0 bases, with 8 bases between them. Germline V gene lookup returns CDR1 KGHSH and CDR2 LQKENI. The CDR3 nucleotides are TGTGCCAGCTCGGGGGGGCTGAACACTGAAGCTTTCTTT. It yields the protein CASSGGLNTEAFF.

The V call is TRBV28, the J call TRBJ2-5, with a tentative D call TRBD1 (6 bases). Germline V gives CDR1 MDHEN, CDR2 SYDVKM. The CDR3 sequence is 13 residues long. Trimming took 8 bases from V and 8 from J, leaving 18 bases between them. The CDR3 here is CASYRGRGYTQYF. CDR3 nucleotides: TGTGCCAGCTATCGGGGCAGGGGATACACCCAGTACTTC.

This chain's CDR3 is CATRDRGPDTEAFF. DNA of the CDR3: TGCGCCACCCGGGACAGGGGGCCCGACACTGAAGCTTTCTTT. The V gene is TRBV10-2, the J gene TRBJ1-1; 12 nucleotides line up with TRBD1. The CDR3 has 14 amino acids. Germline values: CDR1 WSHSY, CDR2 SAAADI. J was trimmed by 3 bases and V by 10 bases; bases with no gene match: 6.